These 24 T cell receptor beta chains originate from one sample sequenced in a study of blood T cells in healthy people across ages. A second about 6 to 11 cycle PCR used barcoded and J-beta primers. TCRdb recomputed calls from the 5' RACE reads with MiXCR, one row per CDR3 protein. The sample carries just under 900,000 distinct CDR3 sequences, around 28% recorded once. What was sequenced was blood. These receptor sequences come from an elderly woman in good health.

This clonotype showed up many times. V and J are TRBV20-1 and TRBJ1-4, with D hard to call. Germline V CDR1 and CDR2: DFQATT, SNEGSKA (reference sequence). The CDR3 length is 14 residues. V lost 5 bases and J lost 0, with 10 bases in between. CDR3 sequence: CSAAQTTTNEKLFF. The CDR3 nucleotides are TGCAGTGCTGCCCAGACAACAACTAATGAAAAACTGTTTTTT.

The CDR3 DNA reads TGTGCCAGCAGTGAAGTAACAGGGGGGCGTCAGCCCCAGCATTTT. Its protein is CASSEVTGGRQPQHF. The rearrangement uses TRBV2 and TRBJ1-5; 8 bases map to TRBD1. CDR3 length: 15 amino acids. The germline CDR1 and CDR2 sequences are SNHLY and FYNNEI. Germline trimming cut 1 base from V and 6 bases from J; bases unmatched to any gene: 5. The whole variable domain, remainder taken from reference TRBV2 and TRBJ1-5, is EPEVTQTPSHQVTQMGQEVILRCVPISNHLYFYWYRQILGQKVEFLVSFYNNEISEKSEIFDDQFSVERPDGSNFTLKIRSTKLEDSAMYFCASSEVTGGRQPQHFGDGTRLSIL.

This clonotype was counted many times. This chain connects TRBV6-2 or TRBV6-3 to TRBJ2-1; TRBD2 matches at 8 bases. V gave up 2 bases and J gave up 6 bases; unmatched junction bases: 9. Looked up from germline, CDR1 is MNHEY and CDR2 is SVGEGT. The CDR3 spans 16 residues. Here the CDR3 reads CASSYPRGGWGNEQFF. As DNA, the CDR3 is TGTGCCAGCAGTTACCCTCGGGGGGGCTGGGGCAATGAGCAGTTCTTC.

This clonotype was seen more than once but under ten times. This chain connects TRBV11-2 to TRBJ2-3; the match to TRBD1 covers 7 bases. CDR3 length equals 15 residues. Trimming removed 5 bases from V and 7 bases from J; junction bases left unmatched: 12. Germline V gene lookup returns CDR1 SGHAT and CDR2 FQNNGV. CDR3 sequence: CASSRFDRADYTQYF. DNA for the CDR3: TGTGCCAGCAGCCGTTTCGACAGGGCCGACTATACGCAGTATTTT.

This clonotype was observed many times. The chain couples TRBV5-1 to TRBJ2-1; 7 nucleotides agree with TRBD2. In germline, CDR1 is SGHRS, CDR2 YFSETQ. Trimming took 0 bases from V and 4 from J; bases not matched to a gene: 4. The CDR3 length is 15 residues. CDR3 sequence reads: CASSLERGDYNEQFF. CDR3 nucleotides: TGCGCCAGCAGCTTGGAACGGGGGGATTACAATGAGCAGTTCTTC.

This clonotype was seen at least ten times. This chain links TRBV29-1 with TRBJ2-5; 7 bases align to TRBD2. The CDR3 loop spans 11 amino acids. Germline assignment: CDR1 SQVTM and CDR2 ANQGSEA. Unmatched junction bases numbered 10, after V lost 6 bases and J lost 12 bases. The CDR3, as DNA: TGCAGCGTCCGCCGGGGGGACCTGAAGTACTTC. Translated: CSVRRGDLKYF.

The chain employs TRBV7-9 and TRBJ2-1; D is unclear. The CDR3 is 14 residues long. The V end lost 3 bases, the J end lost 5 bases, and 11 bases lay between the germline ends. CDR1 and CDR2 (germline): SEHNR, FQNEAQ (reference sequence). The CDR3 here is CASSLDPADNEQFF. The CDR3 DNA is TGTGCCAGCAGCTTGGACCCCGCGGACAATGAGCAGTTCTTC.

CDR3: CASRPLQGPTDTQYF. CDR3 DNA: TGTGCCAGCAGGCCATTACAGGGGCCCACAGATACGCAGTATTTT. The chain combines TRBV7-8 with TRBJ2-3; 7 nucleotides align to TRBD1. The CDR3 loop spans 15 amino acids. V was clipped by 6 bases and J by 2 bases; unmatched bases: 8. Germline CDR1 reads SGHVS; CDR2 reads FQNEAQ.

As regards this clonotype: The junction departs from germline at one end; a sequencing error may be responsible. In DNA form, the CDR3 reads TGTGCCATCCAGCCCCTAGGACTTGGGAACACTGAAGTTTTCTTT. Its translation: CAIQPLGLGNTEVFF. This chain links TRBV10-3 with TRBJ1-1; no definite D call. Germline CDR1 and CDR2: ENHRY and SYGVKD. This CDR3 has 15 residues.

The chain employs TRBV5-1 and TRBJ2-3, with 8 bases matching TRBD2. The V segment lost 6 bases and the J segment 5 bases; nucleotides outside the gene matches: 8. This CDR3 has 14 residues. Germline V gives CDR1 SGHRS, CDR2 YFSETQ. CDR3 protein: CASNSGGPGDTQYF. The CDR3 region has the DNA TGCGCCAGCAACTCGGGGGGGCCGGGAGATACGCAGTATTTT.

The V and J genes are TRBV4-3 and TRBJ1-1; D uncertain. Germline V gene lookup returns CDR1 LGHNA and CDR2 YSLEER. V lost 1 base and J 3 bases, leaving 9 bases between the germline ends. The CDR3 totals 14 residues. CDR3 residues: CASSQGPRDTEAFF. The CDR3 nucleotides read TGCGCCAGCAGCCAAGGCCCCCGTGACACTGAAGCTTTCTTT.

On this clonotype itself: One junction end does not reproduce the germline sequence, and a read error may be involved. V and J are TRBV27 and TRBJ2-1, with 7 bases matching TRBD2. CDR3 length: 15 residues. The germline V gene encodes CDR1 MNHEY and CDR2 SMNVEV (reference sequence). The CDR3 spells CASSLSGGFYYEQFF. The CDR3, as DNA: TGTGCCAGCAGTTTATCGGGGGGGTTCTACTATGAGCAGTTCTTC.

This clonotype turned up a few times. The V gene is TRBV19, the J gene TRBJ2-1; 9 bases fit TRBD1. Germline-derived CDR1 and CDR2 are LNHDA and SQIVND (reference sequence). Trimming at V came to 10 bases and at J to 8 bases, leaving 12 bases not matched to a gene. This CDR3 has 14 residues. CDR3 in amino acids: CATSPGQGFHEQFF. CDR3 in DNA: TGTGCCACCTCCCCCGGACAGGGGTTTCATGAGCAGTTCTTC.

This clonotype showed up just once. This sequence may be a read error, since a much larger clone differs from it by one base. The rearrangement joins TRBV7-9 to TRBJ2-5; perhaps TRBD2 as D (6 bases). This CDR3 has 16 amino acids. Germline V gives CDR1 SEHNR, CDR2 FQNEAQ (reference sequence). The CDR3 DNA is TGTGCCAGCGGCTTACTCGGGAGAGGGGTCCAAGAGACCCAGTACTTC. Protein sequence: CASGLLGRGVQETQYF. Full variable domain (remainder filled in from reference TRBV7-9 and TRBJ2-5): DTGVSQNPRHKITKRGQNVTFRCDPISEHNRLYWYRQTLGQGPEFLTYFQNEAQLEKSRLLSDRFSAERPKGSFSTLEIQRTEQGDSAMYLCASGLLGRGVQETQYFGPGTRLLVL.

CDR3 coding DNA: TGTGCCAGCAGTGTGGGCGGCCACCCCTCCTACGAGCAGTACTTC. It codes for CASSVGGHPSYEQYF. This chain links TRBV2 with TRBJ2-7; D gene unclear. The CDR3 is made up of 15 amino acids. Germline CDR1 SNHLY, CDR2 FYNNEI. Between the trimmed V and J ends, which lost 4 bases and 0 bases, there was a span of 13 bases.

This clonotype was seen many times. Just one base apart from a much larger clone, this may be a read error. The gene calls are TRBV7-2 and TRBJ2-7; TRBD2 matches at 8 bases. The CDR3 totals 15 residues. The ends lost 6 bases at V and 7 bases at J; junction bases unmatched: 14. The germline CDR1 and CDR2 sequences are SGHTA and FQGNSA. The CDR3 protein is CASSRSGGQYNEQYF. The DNA of the CDR3 is TGTGCCAGCAGTCGCAGCGGGGGCCAGTACAATGAGCAGTACTTC.

J is TRBJ1-1 and V is TRBV11-2; D is uncertain. Germline V gene sequence: CDR1 SGHAT, CDR2 FQNNGV. V was cut by 7 bases and J by 5 bases, with 11 bases left in between. This CDR3 is 12 amino acids long. The CDR3 protein is CASNSDGTEAFF. CDR3 DNA: TGTGCCAGCAACTCGGACGGGACTGAAGCTTTCTTT.

J is TRBJ2-1 and V is TRBV3-1; TRBD2 matches 13 bases. The CDR3 length is 17 residues. V lost 8 bases, J lost 9 bases, and 16 bases stayed unmatched. Germline CDR1 and CDR2: LGHDT and YNNKEL (reference sequence). In DNA, the CDR3 is TGTGCCAGCGGAGATTCCGGGACTAGCGGGGTAGGGCGTGAGCAGTTCTTC. The encoded protein is CASGDSGTSGVGREQFF.

This clonotype was detected only a few times. The gene calls are TRBV7-9 and TRBJ1-4; 7 bases align to TRBD1. V gave up 4 bases and J gave up 0 bases; unmatched junction bases: 2. The CDR3 consists of 15 residues. CDR1 is SEHNR and CDR2 is FQNEAQ in the germline V gene (reference sequence). CDR3 nucleotides: TGTGCCAGCAGCTCCGGACAGGCAACTAATGAAAAACTGTTTTTT. Its translation is CASSSGQATNEKLFF. The complete variable domain, with remaining parts taken from reference TRBV7-9 and TRBJ1-4, reads DTGVSQNPRHKITKRGQNVTFRCDPISEHNRLYWYRQTLGQGPEFLTYFQNEAQLEKSRLLSDRFSAERPKGSFSTLEIQRTEQGDSAMYLCASSSGQATNEKLFFGSGTQLSVL.

The chain has TRBV7-2 and TRBJ2-3; TRBD2 matches 16 bases. The CDR3 is 18 amino acids. After removal of 1 base from V and 14 bases from J, the junction contained 15 bases not matched to a gene. Germline V CDR1 and CDR2: SGHTA, FQGNSA. In nucleotides, the CDR3 is TGTGCCAGCAGCTTAGGTGGGACTAGCGGGGGGGCAACAGATACACGGTATTTT. This codes for CASSLGGTSGGATDTRYF.

V usage is TRBV11-2 and J usage is TRBJ2-3, with D perhaps matching TRBD1 or TRBD2 (5 bases each). This CDR3 region has 17 residues. Germline CDR1 and CDR2: SGHAT and FQNNGV. V was cut by 5 bases and J by 1 base, with 19 bases left in between. This CDR3 is CASSPRGTNHRTDTQYF. CDR3 DNA: TGTGCCAGCAGCCCCCGAGGGACCAATCATCGCACAGATACGCAGTATTTT.

In this sample, this clonotype turned up many times. CDR3 sequence: CASSRRGRNYGYTF. The CDR3 bases are TGTGCCAGCAGCCGAAGGGGGCGAAACTATGGCTACACCTTC. The J gene is TRBJ1-2, the V gene TRBV12-3 or TRBV12-4, with TRBD1 matching over 7 bases. Trimming took 6 bases from V and 2 from J; bases not matched to a gene: 6. The CDR3 totals 14 residues.

This clonotype was detected many times. The rearrangement links TRBV6-5 to TRBJ2-3, with TRBD1 matching over 8 bases. Trimming at V came to 6 bases and at J to 2 bases, leaving 10 bases not matched to a gene. Per the germline V gene, CDR1 is MNHEY and CDR2 is SVGAGI. The CDR3 is made up of 16 amino acids. The CDR3 DNA is TGTGCCAGCAGCCTCAGGGGGCAGAAATTCACAGATACGCAGTATTTT. This encodes CASSLRGQKFTDTQYF.

The J gene is TRBJ2-7, the V gene TRBV14; D remains ambiguous. With the DNA end fitting TRBJ2-4 better, the J assignment may be wrong. CDR1 and CDR2 from the germline V gene are SGHDN and FVKESK. The CDR3 runs to 14 residues. DNA for the CDR3: TGTGCCAGCAGCTCCCGAGTAGCCAAAAACATTCAGTACTTC. Protein: CASSSRVAKNIQYF.